This T cell receptor (beta chain) derives from a study of beta chain features in type 1 diabetes. The sequenced template was cDNA made from the entire isolated RNA. The protocol was immunoSEQ multiplex PCR, while the TCRdb copy is restricted to in-frame clones and leaves out a portion. This table has 100,000 to 150,000 clones, roughly 17% appearing once. On this clone itself: Its antigen is not known.

The CDR3 consists of 12 residues. Looked up from germline, CDR1 is KGHSH and CDR2 is LQKENI. Trimming cost V 3 bases and J 13 bases, with 10 bases left between them. A sort by CD45RO/CCR7/CD25/CD127/CD95/CD27 yielded CD4+ naive, central memory, regulatory and stem cell-like memory cells. Findings and limits, study-wide: Shorter TCRB CDR3s, moderately but significantly so, were found in Type 1 diabetes patients in all four CD4+ subsets. Whatever favoring of shorter templates PCR might show would apply equally to patients and controls. Type 1 diabetes patients had VDJ junctions that carried fewer insertions and more deletions. Researchers reported that naive, central memory and Treg TCRB repertoires appeared more similar in patients than in healthy donors.

Sequencing was done on a sample of central memory CD4+ T cells from blood. This chain uses TRBV18 with TRBJ1-6, with a weak D call TRBD1 (5 bases). The sequence derives from a young man with type 1 diabetes. The CDR3 sequence is CASSPRGDPLHF. The CDR3 DNA reads as TGTGCCAGCTCACCGAGGGGCGATCCCCTCCACTTT.